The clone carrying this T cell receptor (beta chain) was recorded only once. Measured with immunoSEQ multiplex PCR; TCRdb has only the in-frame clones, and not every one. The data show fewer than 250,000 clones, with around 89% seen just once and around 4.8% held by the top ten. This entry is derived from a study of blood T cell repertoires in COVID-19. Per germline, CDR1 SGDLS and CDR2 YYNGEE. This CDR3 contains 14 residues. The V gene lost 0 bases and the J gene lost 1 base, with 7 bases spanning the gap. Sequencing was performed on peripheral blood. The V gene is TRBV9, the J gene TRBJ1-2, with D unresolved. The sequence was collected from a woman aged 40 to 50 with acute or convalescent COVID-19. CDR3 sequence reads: CASSVGGGNYGYTF. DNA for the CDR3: TGTGCCAGCAGCGTAGGGGGAGGTAACTATGGCTACACCTTC.